The rows below give T cell receptor beta chains drawn from one sample of a study of blood T cell repertoires in COVID-19. Some clones are missing from TCRdb's copy, which holds only in-frame ones; the method was immunoSEQ multiplex PCR. The sample holds 90,000 to 120,000 clones; more than 70% are singletons and the top ten take 4.5% to 6%. The source material was peripheral blood. The receptors derive from a man aged 40-49 years with active or convalescent COVID-19. Each CDR3 is given with its conserved first and last residue.

j_gene: TRBJ1-2
v_gene: TRBV27
CDR3aa: CASSSTGGWGYTF

j_gene: TRBJ2-3
v_gene: TRBV7-9
CDR3aa: CASSLDGGDTQYF

j_gene: TRBJ2-7
v_gene: TRBV7-8
CDR3aa: CASSLRTDTWGSAYEQYF

j_gene: TRBJ1-3
v_gene: TRBV30
CDR3aa: CAWRTGNPGNTIYF

j_gene: TRBJ2-3
v_gene: TRBV12-3/TRBV12-4
CDR3aa: CASSFVDTQYF

j_gene: TRBJ1-2
v_gene: TRBV20-1
CDR3aa: CRPGANYGYTF

j_gene: TRBJ2-7
v_gene: TRBV7-9
CDR3aa: CASSLSGWEQYF

j_gene: TRBJ2-5
v_gene: TRBV5-1
CDR3aa: CASNFLEGGETQYF

j_gene: TRBJ2-3
v_gene: TRBV6-4
CDR3aa: CASSTGAPADTQYF

j_gene: TRBJ2-1
v_gene: TRBV7-3
CDR3aa: CASSHTLGEQFF

j_gene: TRBJ2-1
v_gene: TRBV7-9
CDR3aa: CASSAGLAGVGSYNEQFF

j_gene: TRBJ2-3
v_gene: TRBV6-2/TRBV6-3
CDR3aa: CASSYPRTSGRSSLDTQYF

j_gene: TRBJ2-3
v_gene: TRBV27
CDR3aa: CASSLVPSGSLNTQYF

j_gene: TRBJ2-5
v_gene: TRBV28
CDR3aa: CASSSGQKQETQYF

j_gene: TRBJ2-1
v_gene: TRBV3-1/TRBV3-2
CDR3aa: CASSQDAVSGYNEQFF

j_gene: TRBJ2-1
v_gene: TRBV6-5
CDR3aa: CASTSGADNEQFF

j_gene: TRBJ1-4
v_gene: TRBV6-5
CDR3aa: CASKVQGGEKLFF

j_gene: TRBJ2-7
v_gene: TRBV2
CDR3aa: CASEELWGQGTYEQYF

j_gene: TRBJ2-5
v_gene: TRBV3-1/TRBV3-2
CDR3aa: CASSQPTDSWKTQYF

j_gene: TRBJ2-7
v_gene: TRBV4-3
CDR3aa: CASSPGDRVLEQYF

j_gene: TRBJ1-1
v_gene: TRBV30
CDR3aa: CARDRFMNTEAFF

j_gene: TRBJ2-1
v_gene: TRBV4-1
CDR3aa: CASSPYRGAYNEQFF

j_gene: TRBJ2-1
v_gene: TRBV19
CDR3aa: CASSPGLAHNEQFF

j_gene: TRBJ1-2
v_gene: TRBV29-1
CDR3aa: CSVVPDTPGYGYTF

j_gene: TRBJ2-4
v_gene: TRBV5-6
CDR3aa: CASSPPGLTKNIQYF

j_gene: TRBJ2-1
v_gene: TRBV19
CDR3aa: CASSIIAGSGNEQFF

j_gene: TRBJ2-2
v_gene: TRBV3-1/TRBV3-2
CDR3aa: CASSLQGRGTGELFF

j_gene: TRBJ1-6
v_gene: TRBV28
CDR3aa: CASSPGQGNSPLHF